The present T cell receptor beta chain was sequenced within a study of neurological immune-mediated disorders. This clonotype was picked up many times. The CDR3 extends over 13 amino acids. V gave up 5 bases and J gave up 3 bases, with 11 bases separating them. Germline V gene data show CDR1 as SGHAT and CDR2 as FQNNGV. The method for making cDNA was 5'RACE, and it used 10-nucleotide random UMIs. TCRdb passed the 5' RACE reads through MiXCR, listing each CDR3 protein once. The table has more than 35,000 distinct CDR3 sequences, 10% to 13% seen once; the top ten hold approximately 7%. The chain has TRBV11-2 and TRBJ2-7, with D maybe TRBD1 (6 bases). The sample taken for sequencing was PBMCs. This receptor was identified in a young woman with HTLV-1-associated myelopathy (HAM/TSP). CDR3 residues: CASSVGQHYEQYF. The CDR3 nucleotides are TGTGCCAGCAGCGTTGGACAGCACTACGAGCAGTACTTC.